The present entry profiles one T cell receptor (beta chain) with its context. Under the authors' procedure: Estimation of nucleated cell counts was performed using reference gene primer amplification. Sequencing used immunoSEQ multiplex PCR; TCRdb keeps in-frame clones, though not all of them. The V and J calls and the clone size are those of that table, but D and trimming were determined from the DNA. The sample includes 250,000 to 300,000 clones, 85% to 90% seen only once; the top ten take around 0.99%. This CDR3 region has 16 residues. CDR1 KGHSH and CDR2 LQKENI come from the germline V gene. J lost 0 bases, V lost 4 bases, and 6 bases had no gene match. This record comes from a study of blood T cell repertoires in COVID-19. In the study overall: From the United States, Italy and Spain came samples of acute and convalescent COVID-19. PBMCs, B-cell-depleted T cells, or T cells were the source of the cDNA or gDNA that made up the material.

Sequenced: peripheral blood. The chain uses TRBV18 and TRBJ2-5, with 9 bases aligning to TRBD2. The TCR was taken from a woman between 40 and 50 years old who had recovered from COVID-19. The CDR3: CASSRGASGDQETQYF. The CDR3 DNA follows: TGTGCCAGCTCACGAGGGGCTAGCGGGGACCAAGAGACCCAGTACTTC.